This passage covers 22 T cell receptor beta chains from one sample sequenced in a study of cytomegalovirus exposure and HLA in healthy donors. The study ran its PCR with 60 Vbeta and 13 Jbeta primers. Generated by immunoSEQ multiplex PCR, the TCRdb table keeps only in-frame clones and is missing some. The sample gives roughly 130,000 clones, around three quarters of which show up once; around 3% is in the top ten. Sequenced material: PBMCs. The receptors here all came from a male donor in good health and CMV-seronegative.

The chain joins TRBV2 to TRBJ1-4, with 7 bases fitting TRBD1. V lost 8 bases, J lost 2 bases, and 2 bases stayed unmatched. From germline, CDR1 is SNHLY and CDR2 FYNNEI. This CDR3 spans 13 amino acids. The CDR3 bases are TGTGCCAGCGGGGGACAGACTAATGAAAAACTGTTTTTT. Translating gives CASGGQTNEKLFF.

This clone appeared a few times. The chain uses TRBV7-2 and TRBJ2-7; D is perhaps TRBD2 (6 bases). Trimming cost V 1 base and J 4 bases, with 23 bases left between them. CDR1 SGHTA and CDR2 FQGNSA come from the germline V gene. The CDR3 loop spans 18 amino acids. CDR3 residues: CASSLELALPSAQYEQYF. In DNA, the CDR3 is TGTGCCAGCAGCTTAGAGTTGGCCCTACCTAGCGCTCAATACGAGCAGTACTTC.

The gene calls are TRBV30 and TRBJ2-7, with TRBD1 as a possible D gene (6 bases). The CDR3 is 12 amino acids. Trimming cost V 2 bases and J 4 bases, with 9 bases left between them. In germline, CDR1 is GTSNPN, CDR2 SVGIG (reference sequence). The CDR3 nucleotides are TGTGCCTGGAGTACAGGGTGGTACGAGCAGTACTTC. Amino acids: CAWSTGWYEQYF.

The chain joins TRBV7-9 to TRBJ2-7; TRBD2 agrees at 7 bases. The CDR3 runs 13 residues. From germline, CDR1 is SEHNR and CDR2 FQNEAQ (reference sequence). J lost 7 bases, V lost 1 base, and 4 bases had no gene match. The CDR3: CASSLEASGEQYF. The CDR3 DNA reads as TGTGCCAGCAGCTTAGAGGCTAGCGGTGAGCAGTACTTC.

The CDR3, as DNA: TGTGCCAGCAGCGGGCCCCCAAACATTCAGTACTTC. Translated: CASSGPPNIQYF. The V call is TRBV7-9, the J call TRBJ2-4; no clear D gene. V lost 5 bases, J lost 6 bases, and 8 bases lay in between. Germline CDR1 and CDR2: SEHNR and FQNEAQ (reference sequence). The CDR3 has 12 amino acids.

This sequence joins TRBV28 and TRBJ1-1; unclear D gene. Germline V gene lookup returns CDR1 MDHEN and CDR2 SYDVKM. CDR3 size: 14 residues. V lost 2 bases and J 1 base, leaving 8 bases between the germline ends. CDR3: CASSLAHPNTEAFF. CDR3 sequence (DNA): TGTGCCAGCAGTTTAGCACACCCGAACACTGAAGCTTTCTTT.

The chain joins TRBV5-1 to TRBJ1-2; TRBD1 is a possible D gene (5 bases). CDR3 length: 14 amino acids. V lost 0 bases and J 6 bases, leaving 12 bases between the germline ends. Germline lookup yields CDR1 SGHRS and CDR2 YFSETQ. The CDR3 coding sequence is TGCGCCAGCAGCTTGGCCGTGGGGGAGGATGGCTACACCTTC. Translating it yields CASSLAVGEDGYTF.

The rearrangement joins TRBV18 to TRBJ1-5; no reliable D call. Trimming pared 4 bases from V and 5 bases from J, leaving 9 bases between. CDR3 length: 13 residues. Germline V gives CDR1 KGHSH, CDR2 LQKENI. The CDR3 DNA is TGTGCCAGCTCACAAAACGGGGATCAGCCCCAGCATTTT. Translated, it gives CASSQNGDQPQHF.

This rearrangement joins TRBV11-2 to TRBJ2-5; 10 bases fit TRBD1. V shed 1 base, J shed 13 bases, and the junction held 9 bases outside the gene matches. CDR1 is SGHAT and CDR2 is FQNNGV in the germline V gene. The CDR3 loop spans 14 amino acids. The CDR3: CASSLAGQGRRWYF. In DNA form, the CDR3 reads TGTGCCAGCAGCTTAGCGGGACAGGGGCGGAGATGGTACTTC.

The chain combines TRBV5-1 with TRBJ2-7; 8 positions agree with TRBD1. Per germline, CDR1 SGHRS and CDR2 YFSETQ. The CDR3 contains 16 residues. V trimming: 4 bases; J trimming: 7 bases; junction bases outside the gene matches: 16. The CDR3 DNA is TGCGCCAGCAGCCCGGCTATTACAGGGGGGATGGGGGAGCAGTACTTC. It specifies CASSPAITGGMGEQYF.

The sample holds one count of this clone. The rearrangement links TRBV7-2 to TRBJ2-2; 10 bases map to TRBD2. There are 15 residues in the CDR3. V was clipped by 5 bases and J by 5 bases; unmatched bases: 5. Germline V gene sequence: CDR1 SGHTA, CDR2 FQGNSA. As DNA, the CDR3 is TGTGCCAGCAGCGCCGGGGGACTAGCGACCGGGGAGCTGTTTTTT. It is translated as CASSAGGLATGELFF.

J is TRBJ2-5 and V is TRBV5-1, with D unclear. This CDR3 has 14 amino acids. V was clipped by 6 bases and J by 3 bases, with 15 bases between them. CDR1 and CDR2 (germline): SGHRS, YFSETQ. CDR3 loop: CASTLLDSEETQYF. The CDR3 DNA follows: TGCGCCAGCACCCTCCTAGACTCCGAAGAGACCCAGTACTTC.

The chain recombines TRBV6-4 with TRBJ1-1; TRBD1 agrees at 9 bases. Germline values: CDR1 MRHNA, CDR2 SNTAGT. Trimming at V came to 2 bases and at J to 6 bases, leaving 10 bases not matched to a gene. The CDR3 is 16 residues long. As DNA, the CDR3 is TGTGCCAGCAGTGACCACCTTGGGACAGGGAGGGCTGAAGCTTTCTTT. Encoded protein: CASSDHLGTGRAEAFF.

The V gene is TRBV30, the J gene TRBJ1-4; 7 bases are a match to TRBD1. The germline V gene has CDR1 GTSNPN and CDR2 SVGIG (reference sequence). Germline trimming cut 1 base from V and 4 bases from J; bases unmatched to any gene: 6. This CDR3 has 15 amino acids. The CDR3 DNA is TGTGCCTGGAGTGACGTTGGACAGGATAATGAAAAACTGTTTTTT. As protein: CAWSDVGQDNEKLFF.

The rearrangement links TRBV5-1 to TRBJ2-4, with TRBD1 matching 7 bases. The CDR3 sequence is 14 residues long. CDR1 and CDR2 from the germline V gene are SGHRS and YFSETQ. V lost 4 bases to trimming and J lost 12 bases; unmatched junction nucleotides: 13. The chain's CDR3 is CASSPGRQGEPQYF. In DNA form, the CDR3 reads TGCGCCAGCAGCCCAGGACGACAGGGAGAACCTCAGTACTTC.

V usage is TRBV7-2 and J usage is TRBJ1-1; possible D gene TRBD1, 5 bases. The germline gives CDR1 SGHTA, CDR2 FQGNSA. Between the trimmed V and J ends, which lost 4 bases and 3 bases, there was a span of 15 bases. There are 15 residues in the CDR3. CDR3 residues: CASSSAGFRYTEAFF. The CDR3 nucleotides are TGTGCCAGCAGCTCGGCAGGGTTTCGGTACACTGAAGCTTTCTTT.

The V gene is TRBV9, the J gene TRBJ1-1; D perhaps matches TRBD1 (5 bases). Trimming stripped 0 bases from V and 5 bases from J, with 14 bases between. This CDR3 spans 15 amino acids. CDR1 SGDLS and CDR2 YYNGEE come from the germline V gene. CDR3 protein: CASSVDPGGGTEAFF. The CDR3 bases are TGTGCCAGCAGCGTAGACCCCGGGGGAGGAACTGAAGCTTTCTTT. Variable domain in full (rest from reference TRBV9 and TRBJ1-1): DSGVTQTPKHLITATGQRVTLRCSPRSGDLSVYWYQQSLDQGLQFLIQYYNGEERAKGNILERFSAQQFPDLHSELNLSSLELGDSALYFCASSVDPGGGTEAFFGQGTRLTVV.

The chain carries TRBV20-1 and TRBJ2-7; D is unresolved. The CDR3 is made up of 11 amino acids. V was shortened by 4 bases and J by 6 bases, with 10 bases between the two germline ends. Germline loops: CDR1 DFQATT, CDR2 SNEGSKA (reference sequence). CDR3 residues: CSAMDTGEQYF. CDR3 sequence (DNA): TGCAGTGCTATGGATACGGGCGAGCAGTACTTC.

The chain links TRBV6-5 to TRBJ2-1; 9 bases line up with TRBD1. The CDR3 is 16 residues long. Germline trimming cut 0 bases from V and 0 bases from J; bases unmatched to any gene: 0. Per germline, CDR1 MNHEY and CDR2 SVGAGI. The CDR3 nucleotides read TGTGCCAGCAGTTACTCGGGACAGGGCTCCTACAATGAGCAGTTCTTC. Translation: CASSYSGQGSYNEQFF.

This clone was seen only a few times. The rearrangement uses TRBV30 and TRBJ2-7, with 7 bases that match TRBD1. V was pared by 6 bases and J by 7 bases, with 12 bases of the junction left unmatched. Germline V CDR1 and CDR2: GTSNPN, SVGIG (reference sequence). The CDR3 totals 13 residues. The CDR3 loop is CACYGRGFPEQYF. The DNA for the CDR3 is TGTGCCTGTTATGGCAGGGGGTTCCCAGAGCAGTACTTC.

The chain has TRBV29-1 and TRBJ1-2; tentatively, D is TRBD1 (6 bases). The CDR3 runs to 15 residues. V was shortened by 2 bases and J by 8 bases, with 21 bases between the two germline ends. The germline gives CDR1 SQVTM, CDR2 ANQGSEA. The DNA of the CDR3 is TGCAGCGTTGAAAGGGGGAGGGCAAGGGATAGGGGCTACACCTTC. Protein: CSVERGRARDRGYTF.

The V gene is TRBV7-2, the J gene TRBJ2-2, with TRBD2 identical over 9 bases. CDR1 and CDR2 from the germline V gene are SGHTA and FQGNSA. The CDR3 spans 17 residues. V gave up 0 bases and J gave up 4 bases; unmatched junction bases: 6. CDR3 DNA sequence: TGTGCCAGCAGCTTAGCGCTGGGACTAGCCCTCACCGGGGAGCTGTTTTTT. Translation: CASSLALGLALTGELFF.